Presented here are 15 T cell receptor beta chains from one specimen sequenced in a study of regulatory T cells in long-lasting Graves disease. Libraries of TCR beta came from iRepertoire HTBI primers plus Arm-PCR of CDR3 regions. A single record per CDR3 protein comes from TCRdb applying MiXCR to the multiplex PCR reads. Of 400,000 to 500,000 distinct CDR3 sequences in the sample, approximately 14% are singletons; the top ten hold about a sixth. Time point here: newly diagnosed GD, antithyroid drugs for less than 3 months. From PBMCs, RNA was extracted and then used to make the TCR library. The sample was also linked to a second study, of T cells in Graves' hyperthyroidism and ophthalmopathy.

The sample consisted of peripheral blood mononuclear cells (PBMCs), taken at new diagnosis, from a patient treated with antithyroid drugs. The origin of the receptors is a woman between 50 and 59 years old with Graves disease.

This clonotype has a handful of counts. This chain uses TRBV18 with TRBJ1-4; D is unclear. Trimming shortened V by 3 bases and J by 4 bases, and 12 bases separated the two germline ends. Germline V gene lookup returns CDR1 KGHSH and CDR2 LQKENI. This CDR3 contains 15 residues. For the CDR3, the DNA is TGTGCCAGCTCACCTCGATCTGGGAATAATGAAAAACTGTTTTTT. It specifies CASSPRSGNNEKLFF.

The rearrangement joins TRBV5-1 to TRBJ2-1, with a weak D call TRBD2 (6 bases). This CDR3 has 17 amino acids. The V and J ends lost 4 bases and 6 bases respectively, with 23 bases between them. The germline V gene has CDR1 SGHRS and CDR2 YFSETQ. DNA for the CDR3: TGCGCCAGCAGCCCAATAGTCGGGGGTCTGAGGGGCAATGAGCAGTTCTTC. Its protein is CASSPIVGGLRGNEQFF.

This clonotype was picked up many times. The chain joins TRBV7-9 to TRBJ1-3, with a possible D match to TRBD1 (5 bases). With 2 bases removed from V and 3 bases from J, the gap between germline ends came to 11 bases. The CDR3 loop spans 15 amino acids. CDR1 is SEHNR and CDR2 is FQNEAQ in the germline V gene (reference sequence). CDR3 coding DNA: TGTGCCAGCAGCTTACCCCAGGGCATTGGAAACACCATATATTTT. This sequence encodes CASSLPQGIGNTIYF.

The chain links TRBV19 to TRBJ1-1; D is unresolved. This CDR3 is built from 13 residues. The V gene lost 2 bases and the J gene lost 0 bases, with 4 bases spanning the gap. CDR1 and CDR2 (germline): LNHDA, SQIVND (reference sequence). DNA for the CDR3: TGTGCCAGTAGTATATTGGTGAACACTGAAGCTTTCTTT. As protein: CASSILVNTEAFF. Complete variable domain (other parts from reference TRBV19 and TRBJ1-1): DGGITQSPKYLFRKEGQNVTLSCEQNLNHDAMYWYRQDPGQGLRLIYYSQIVNDFQKGDIAEGYSVSREKKESFPLTVTSAQKNPTAFYLCASSILVNTEAFFGQGTRLTVV.

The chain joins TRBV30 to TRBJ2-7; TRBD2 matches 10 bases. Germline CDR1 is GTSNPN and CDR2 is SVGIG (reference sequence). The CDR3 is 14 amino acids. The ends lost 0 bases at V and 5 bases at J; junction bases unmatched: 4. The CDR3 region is CAWSVAGGPHEQYF. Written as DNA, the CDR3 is TGTGCCTGGAGTGTAGCGGGAGGGCCACACGAGCAGTACTTC.

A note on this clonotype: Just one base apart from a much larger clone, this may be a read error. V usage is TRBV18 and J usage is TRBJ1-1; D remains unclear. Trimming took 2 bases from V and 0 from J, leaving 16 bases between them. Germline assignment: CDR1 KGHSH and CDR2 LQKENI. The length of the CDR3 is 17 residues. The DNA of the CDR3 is TGTGCCAGCTCACCATTCCTTTTAGGGCCCGTGAACACTGAAGCTTTCTTT. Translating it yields CASSPFLLGPVNTEAFF.

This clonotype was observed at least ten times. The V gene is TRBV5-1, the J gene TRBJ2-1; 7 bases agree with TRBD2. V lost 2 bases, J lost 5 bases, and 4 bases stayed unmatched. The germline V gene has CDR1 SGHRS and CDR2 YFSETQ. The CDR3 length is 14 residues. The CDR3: CASSFSGTHNEQFF. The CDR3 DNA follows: TGCGCCAGCAGCTTCAGCGGGACCCACAATGAGCAGTTCTTC.

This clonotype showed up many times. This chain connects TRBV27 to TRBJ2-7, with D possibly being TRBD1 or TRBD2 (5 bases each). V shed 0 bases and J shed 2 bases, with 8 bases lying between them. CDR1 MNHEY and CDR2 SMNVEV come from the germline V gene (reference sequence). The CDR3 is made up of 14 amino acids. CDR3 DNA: TGTGCCAGCAGTTTATCCGGGGCTCCCTACGAGCAGTACTTC. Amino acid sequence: CASSLSGAPYEQYF.

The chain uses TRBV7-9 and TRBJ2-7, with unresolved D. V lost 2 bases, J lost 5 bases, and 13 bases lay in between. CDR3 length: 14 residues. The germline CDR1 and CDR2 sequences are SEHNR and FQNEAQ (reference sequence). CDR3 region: CASSLNYAVNEQYF. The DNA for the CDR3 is TGTGCCAGCAGCTTAAATTATGCGGTTAACGAGCAGTACTTC.

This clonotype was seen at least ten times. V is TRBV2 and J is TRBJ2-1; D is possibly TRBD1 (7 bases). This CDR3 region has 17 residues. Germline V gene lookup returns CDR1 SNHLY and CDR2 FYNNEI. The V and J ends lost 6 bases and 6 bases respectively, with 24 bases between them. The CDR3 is CASRPRVGGQPFNEQFF. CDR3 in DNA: TGTGCCAGCAGACCCCGGGTCGGGGGACAGCCTTTCAATGAGCAGTTCTTC.

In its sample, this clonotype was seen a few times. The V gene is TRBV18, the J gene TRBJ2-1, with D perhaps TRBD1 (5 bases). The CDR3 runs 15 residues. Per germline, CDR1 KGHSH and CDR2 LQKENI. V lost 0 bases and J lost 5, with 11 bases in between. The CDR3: CASSPPSRAHNEQFF. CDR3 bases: TGTGCCAGCTCACCACCCTCCAGGGCTCACAATGAGCAGTTCTTC.

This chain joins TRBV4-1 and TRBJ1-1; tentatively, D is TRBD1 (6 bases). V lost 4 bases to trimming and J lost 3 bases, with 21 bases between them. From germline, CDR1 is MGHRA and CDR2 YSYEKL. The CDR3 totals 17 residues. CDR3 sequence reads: CASSLRDPGAGDTEAFF. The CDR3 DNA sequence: TGCGCCAGCAGCCTGAGAGACCCAGGGGCAGGGGACACTGAAGCTTTCTTT.

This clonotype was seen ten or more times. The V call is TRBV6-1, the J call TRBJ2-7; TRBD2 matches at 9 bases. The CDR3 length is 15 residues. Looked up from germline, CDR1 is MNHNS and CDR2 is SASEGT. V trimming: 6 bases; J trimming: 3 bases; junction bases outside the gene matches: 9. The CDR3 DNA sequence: TGTGCCAGCAGGGGGACTAGCCAGGGCAACTACGAGCAGTACTTC. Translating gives CASRGTSQGNYEQYF.

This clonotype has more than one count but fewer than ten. In nucleotides, the CDR3 is TGTGCCAGCAGTTACTCGGTGGGGTGGCCAGCCGATAGATCACCCCTCCACTTT. Translated, it gives CASSYSVGWPADRSPLHF. The chain couples TRBV6-6 to TRBJ1-6, with D unresolved. V gave up 0 bases and J gave up 10 bases, with 22 bases separating them. The CDR3 length is 18 residues. Germline-derived CDR1 and CDR2 are MNHNY and SVGAGI (reference sequence).

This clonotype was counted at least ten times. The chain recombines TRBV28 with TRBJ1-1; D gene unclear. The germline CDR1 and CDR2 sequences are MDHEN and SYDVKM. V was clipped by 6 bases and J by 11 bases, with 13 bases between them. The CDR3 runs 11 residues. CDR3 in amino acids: CASSFSVGAFF. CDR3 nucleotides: TGTGCCAGCAGCTTCAGCGTTGGGGCTTTCTTT.